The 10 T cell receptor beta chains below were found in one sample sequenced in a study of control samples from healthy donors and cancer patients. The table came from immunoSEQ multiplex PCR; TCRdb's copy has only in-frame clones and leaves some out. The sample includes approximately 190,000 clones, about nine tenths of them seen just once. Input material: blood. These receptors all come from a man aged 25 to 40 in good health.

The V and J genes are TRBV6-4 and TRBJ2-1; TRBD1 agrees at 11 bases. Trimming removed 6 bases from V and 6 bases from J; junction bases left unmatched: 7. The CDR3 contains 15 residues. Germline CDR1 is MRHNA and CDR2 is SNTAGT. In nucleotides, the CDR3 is TGTGCCAGCAGCCAATCGGACAGGGGGCTCAATGAGCAGTTCTTC. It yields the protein CASSQSDRGLNEQFF.

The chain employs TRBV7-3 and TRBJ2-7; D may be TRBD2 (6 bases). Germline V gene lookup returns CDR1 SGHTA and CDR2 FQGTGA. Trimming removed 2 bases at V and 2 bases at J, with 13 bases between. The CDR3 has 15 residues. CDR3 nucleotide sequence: TGTGCCAGCAGCTTAGGTAGCGGCTTTGCCTACGAGCAGTACTTC. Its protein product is CASSLGSGFAYEQYF.

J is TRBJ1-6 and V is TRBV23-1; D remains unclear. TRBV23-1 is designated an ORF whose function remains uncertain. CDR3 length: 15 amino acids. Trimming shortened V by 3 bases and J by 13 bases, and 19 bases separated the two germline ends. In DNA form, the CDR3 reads TGCGCCAGCAGTCACTTAAACCTACCGGATCCTCCCCTCCACTTT. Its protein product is CASSHLNLPDPPLHF.

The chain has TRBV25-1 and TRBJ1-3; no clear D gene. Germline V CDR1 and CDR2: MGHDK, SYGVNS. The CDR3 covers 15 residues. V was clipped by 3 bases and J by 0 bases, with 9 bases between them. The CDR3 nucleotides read TGTGCCAGCAGTGACACAGCTACCTCTGGAAACACCATATATTTT. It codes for CASSDTATSGNTIYF.

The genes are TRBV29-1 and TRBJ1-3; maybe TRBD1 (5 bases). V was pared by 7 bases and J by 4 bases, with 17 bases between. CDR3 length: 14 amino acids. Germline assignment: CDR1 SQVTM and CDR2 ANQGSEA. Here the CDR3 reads CSAYLQGTGNTIYF. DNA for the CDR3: TGCAGCGCTTACCTGCAGGGTACAGGAAACACCATATATTTT.

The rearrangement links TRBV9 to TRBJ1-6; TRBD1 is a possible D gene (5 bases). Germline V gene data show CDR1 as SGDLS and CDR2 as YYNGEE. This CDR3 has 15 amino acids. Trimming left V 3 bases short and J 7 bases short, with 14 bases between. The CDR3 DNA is TGTGCCAGCAGCGCCGGGGCCGGCGGGAATTCACCCCTCCACTTT. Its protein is CASSAGAGGNSPLHF.

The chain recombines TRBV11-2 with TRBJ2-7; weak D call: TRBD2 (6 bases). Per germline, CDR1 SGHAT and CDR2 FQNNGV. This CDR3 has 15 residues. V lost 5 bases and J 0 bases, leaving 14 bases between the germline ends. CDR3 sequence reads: CASSNPGVLSYEQYF. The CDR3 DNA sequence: TGTGCCAGCAGCAATCCGGGGGTCCTCTCCTACGAGCAGTACTTC.

The CDR3 here is CASSEQGANGQPQHF. The CDR3 DNA is TGTGCCAGCAGTGAACAGGGGGCGAATGGTCAGCCCCAGCATTTT. The chain has TRBV6-1 and TRBJ1-5; 8 bases map to TRBD1. The CDR3 length is 15 residues. The germline V gene encodes CDR1 MNHNS and CDR2 SASEGT. V dropped 2 bases and J dropped 6; count of bases not matched to a gene: 6.

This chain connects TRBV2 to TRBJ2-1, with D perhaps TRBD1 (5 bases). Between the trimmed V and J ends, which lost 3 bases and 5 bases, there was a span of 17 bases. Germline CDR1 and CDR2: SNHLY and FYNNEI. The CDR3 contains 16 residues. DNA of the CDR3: TGTGCCAGCAGTGACTTGGGGCCAATAGGTAACAATGAGCAGTTCTTC. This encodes CASSDLGPIGNNEQFF.

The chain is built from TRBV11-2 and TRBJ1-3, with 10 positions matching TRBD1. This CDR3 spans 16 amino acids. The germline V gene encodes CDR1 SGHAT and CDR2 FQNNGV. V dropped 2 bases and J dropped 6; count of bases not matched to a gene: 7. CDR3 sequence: CASSLSPGQGKNTIYF. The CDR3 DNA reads TGTGCCAGCAGCTTATCCCCGGGACAGGGGAAAAACACCATATATTTT.